This T cell receptor (beta chain) was sequenced for a study of beta chain features in type 1 diabetes. Trimming stripped 1 base from V and 1 base from J, with 10 bases between. CDR3 length: 14 residues. Germline loops: CDR1 SQVTM, CDR2 ANQGSEA. The authors reverse transcribed all of the isolated RNA, so sequencing captured expressed TCRB transcripts. Clones were sequenced by immunoSEQ multiplex PCR, and TCRdb holds only the in-frame ones, with some missing. The sample has roughly 220,000 clones, 15% to 20% seen once. Whole-study findings and limits: In every one of the four CD4+ subsets, TCRB CDR3s were moderately but significantly shorter in Type 1 diabetes patients.

This clone was detected a few times. Its target is not known. The chain is built from TRBV29-1 and TRBJ2-5; D gene uncertain. The clonotype was recovered from a man aged 30 to 45 with type 1 diabetes. Specimen: naive CD4+ T cells from blood. CDR3 in DNA: TGCAGCGTTGAAGGCCGGGCCAGCCAAGAGACCCAGTACTTC. Its translation: CSVEGRASQETQYF.